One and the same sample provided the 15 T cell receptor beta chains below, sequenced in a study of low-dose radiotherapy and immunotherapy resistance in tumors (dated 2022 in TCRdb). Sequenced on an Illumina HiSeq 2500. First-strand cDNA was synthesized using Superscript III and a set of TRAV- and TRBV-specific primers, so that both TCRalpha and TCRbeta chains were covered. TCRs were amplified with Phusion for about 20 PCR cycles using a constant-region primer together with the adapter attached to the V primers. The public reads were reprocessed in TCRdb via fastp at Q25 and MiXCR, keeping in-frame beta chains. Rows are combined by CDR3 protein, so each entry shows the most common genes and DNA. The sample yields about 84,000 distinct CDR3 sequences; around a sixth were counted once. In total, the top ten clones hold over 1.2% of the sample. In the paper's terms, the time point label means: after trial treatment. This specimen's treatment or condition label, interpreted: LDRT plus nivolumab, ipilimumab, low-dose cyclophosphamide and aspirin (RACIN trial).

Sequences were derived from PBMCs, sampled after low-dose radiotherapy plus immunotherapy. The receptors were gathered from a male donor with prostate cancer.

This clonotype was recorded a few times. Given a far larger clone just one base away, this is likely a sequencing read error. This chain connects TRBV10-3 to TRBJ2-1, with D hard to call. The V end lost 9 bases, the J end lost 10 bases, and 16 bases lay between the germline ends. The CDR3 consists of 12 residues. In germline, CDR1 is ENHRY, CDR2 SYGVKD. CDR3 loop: CAIRLDSYEQFF. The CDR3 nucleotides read TGTGCCATACGACTGGATTCCTACGAGCAGTTCTTC.

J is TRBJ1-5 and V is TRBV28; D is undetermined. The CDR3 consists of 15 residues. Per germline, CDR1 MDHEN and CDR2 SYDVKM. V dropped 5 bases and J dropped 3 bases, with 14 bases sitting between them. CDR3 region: CASSLLPFINQPQHF. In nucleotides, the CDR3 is TGTGCCAGCAGTCTTCTCCCTTTTATCAATCAGCCCCAGCATTTT.

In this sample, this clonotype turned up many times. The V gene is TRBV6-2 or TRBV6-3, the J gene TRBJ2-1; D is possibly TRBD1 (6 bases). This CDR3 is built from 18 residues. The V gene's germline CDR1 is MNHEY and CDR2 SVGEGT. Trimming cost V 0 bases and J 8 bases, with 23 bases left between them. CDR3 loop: CASSYSRFRAGASHEQFF. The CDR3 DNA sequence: TGTGCCAGCAGTTACTCGAGGTTCCGGGCAGGGGCATCGCATGAGCAGTTCTTC.

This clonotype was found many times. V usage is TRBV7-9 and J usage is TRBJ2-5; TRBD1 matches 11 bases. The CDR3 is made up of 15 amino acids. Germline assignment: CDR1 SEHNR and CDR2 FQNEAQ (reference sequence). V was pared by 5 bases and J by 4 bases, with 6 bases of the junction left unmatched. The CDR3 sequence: CASSIGQGAGETQYF. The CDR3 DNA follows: TGTGCCAGCAGCATAGGACAGGGGGCTGGAGAGACCCAGTACTTC.

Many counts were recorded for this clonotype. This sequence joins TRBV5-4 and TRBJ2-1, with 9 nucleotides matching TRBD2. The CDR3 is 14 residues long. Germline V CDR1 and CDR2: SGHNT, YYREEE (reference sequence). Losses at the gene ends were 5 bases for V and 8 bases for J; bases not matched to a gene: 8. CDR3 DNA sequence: TGTGCCAGCAGTCGGGGGTTAGCGGGAGATGAGCAGTTCTTC. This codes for CASSRGLAGDEQFF.

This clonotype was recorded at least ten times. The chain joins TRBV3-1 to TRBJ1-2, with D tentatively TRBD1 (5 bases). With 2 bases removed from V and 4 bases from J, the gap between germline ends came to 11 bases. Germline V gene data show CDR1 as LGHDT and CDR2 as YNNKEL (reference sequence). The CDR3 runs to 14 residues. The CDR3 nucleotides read TGTGCCAGCAGCCAACTGGACAAACTCTATGGCTACACCTTC. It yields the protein CASSQLDKLYGYTF.

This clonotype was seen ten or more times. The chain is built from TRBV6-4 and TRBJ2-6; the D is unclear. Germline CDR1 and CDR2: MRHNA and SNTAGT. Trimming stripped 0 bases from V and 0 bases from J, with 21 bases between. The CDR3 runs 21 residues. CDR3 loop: CASSDSRVRRGSGSGANVLTF. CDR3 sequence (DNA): TGTGCCAGCAGTGACTCAAGGGTACGGCGAGGATCTGGCTCTGGGGCCAACGTCCTGACTTTC.

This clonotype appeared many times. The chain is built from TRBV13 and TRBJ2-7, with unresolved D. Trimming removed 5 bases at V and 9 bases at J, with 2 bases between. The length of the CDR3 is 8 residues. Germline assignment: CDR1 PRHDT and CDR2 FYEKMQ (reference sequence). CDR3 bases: TGTGCCAGCAGCCCGCAGTACTTC. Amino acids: CASSPQYF.

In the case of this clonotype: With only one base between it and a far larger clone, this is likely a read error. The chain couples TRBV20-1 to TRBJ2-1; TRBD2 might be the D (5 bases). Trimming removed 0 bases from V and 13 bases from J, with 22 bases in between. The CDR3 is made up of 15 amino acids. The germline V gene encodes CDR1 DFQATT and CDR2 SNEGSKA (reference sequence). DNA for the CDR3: TGCAGTGCTAGAGATTCCAAGGACTCCCAAGAGACCCAGTTCTTC. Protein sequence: CSARDSKDSQETQFF.

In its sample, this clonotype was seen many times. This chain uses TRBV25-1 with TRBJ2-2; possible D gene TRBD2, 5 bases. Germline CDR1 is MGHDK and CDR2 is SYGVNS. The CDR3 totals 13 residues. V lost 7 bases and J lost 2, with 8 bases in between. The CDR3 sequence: CASKTINTGELFF. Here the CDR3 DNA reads TGTGCCAGCAAGACTATAAACACCGGGGAGCTGTTTTTT.

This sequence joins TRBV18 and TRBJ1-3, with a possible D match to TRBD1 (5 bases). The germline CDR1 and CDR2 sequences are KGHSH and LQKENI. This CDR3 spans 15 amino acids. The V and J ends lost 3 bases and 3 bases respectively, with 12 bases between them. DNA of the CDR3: TGTGCCAGCTCACCTACCGAGGGGATTGGAAACACCATATATTTT. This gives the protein CASSPTEGIGNTIYF. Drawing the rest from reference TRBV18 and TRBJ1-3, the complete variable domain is NAGVMQNPRHLVRRRGQEARLRCSPMKGHSHVYWYRQLPEEGLKFMVYLQKENIIDESGMPKERFSAEFPKEGPSILRIQQVVRGDSAAYFCASSPTEGIGNTIYFGEGSWLTVV.

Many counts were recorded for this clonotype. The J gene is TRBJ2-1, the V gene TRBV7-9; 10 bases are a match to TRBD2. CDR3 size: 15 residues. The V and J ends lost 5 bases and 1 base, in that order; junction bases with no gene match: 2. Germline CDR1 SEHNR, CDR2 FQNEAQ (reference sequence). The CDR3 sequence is CASSRTSGSYNEQFF. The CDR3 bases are TGTGCCAGCAGCCGGACTAGCGGATCCTACAATGAGCAGTTCTTC. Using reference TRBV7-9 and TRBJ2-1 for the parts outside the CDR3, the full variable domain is DTGVSQNPRHKITKRGQNVTFRCDPISEHNRLYWYRQTLGQGPEFLTYFQNEAQLEKSRLLSDRFSAERPKGSFSTLEIQRTEQGDSAMYLCASSRTSGSYNEQFFGPGTRLTVL.

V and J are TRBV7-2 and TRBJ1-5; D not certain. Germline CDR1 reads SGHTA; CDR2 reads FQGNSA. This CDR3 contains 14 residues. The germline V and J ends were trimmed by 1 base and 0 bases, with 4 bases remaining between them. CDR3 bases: TGTGCCAGCAGCTTAGACTATAGCAATCAGCCCCAGCATTTT. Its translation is CASSLDYSNQPQHF.

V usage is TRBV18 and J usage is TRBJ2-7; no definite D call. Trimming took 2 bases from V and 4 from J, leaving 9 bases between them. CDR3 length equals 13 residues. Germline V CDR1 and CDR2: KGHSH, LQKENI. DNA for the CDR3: TGTGCCAGCTCACCAGGGTCCGGATACGAGCAGTACTTC. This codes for CASSPGSGYEQYF.

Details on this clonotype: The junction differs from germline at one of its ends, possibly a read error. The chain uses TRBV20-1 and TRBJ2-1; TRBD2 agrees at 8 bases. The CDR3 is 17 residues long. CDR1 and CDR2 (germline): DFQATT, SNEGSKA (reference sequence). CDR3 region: CSATRSSGFSSYNELFF. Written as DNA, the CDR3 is TGCAGTGCTACTCGGTCTAGCGGGTTCAGTTCCTACAATGAGCTGTTCTTC.